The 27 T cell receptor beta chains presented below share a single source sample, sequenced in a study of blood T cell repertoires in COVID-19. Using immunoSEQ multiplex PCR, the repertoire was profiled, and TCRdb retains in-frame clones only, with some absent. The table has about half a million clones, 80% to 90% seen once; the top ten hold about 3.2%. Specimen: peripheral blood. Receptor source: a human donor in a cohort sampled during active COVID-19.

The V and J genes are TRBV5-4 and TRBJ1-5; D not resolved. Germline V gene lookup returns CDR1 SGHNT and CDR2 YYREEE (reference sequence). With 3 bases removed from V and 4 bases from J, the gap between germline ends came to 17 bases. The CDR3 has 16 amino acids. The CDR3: CASSCLQYTSNQPQHF. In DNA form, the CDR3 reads TGTGCCAGCAGCTGCCTCCAGTACACCTCAAATCAGCCCCAGCATTTT.

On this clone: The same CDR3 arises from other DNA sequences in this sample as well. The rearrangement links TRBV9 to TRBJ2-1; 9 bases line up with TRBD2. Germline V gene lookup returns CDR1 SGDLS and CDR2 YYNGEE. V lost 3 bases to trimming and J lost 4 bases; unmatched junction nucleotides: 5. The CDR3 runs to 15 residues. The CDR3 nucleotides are TGTGCCAGCAGCGCCCGACTAGCGGAATACAATGAGCAGTTCTTC. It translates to CASSARLAEYNEQFF.

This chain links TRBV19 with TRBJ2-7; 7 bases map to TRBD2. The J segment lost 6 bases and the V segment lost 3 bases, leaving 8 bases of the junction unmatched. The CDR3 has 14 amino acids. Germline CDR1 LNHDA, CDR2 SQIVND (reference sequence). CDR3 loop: CASSITRERVEQYF. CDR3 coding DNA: TGTGCCAGTAGTATTACGCGGGAGCGGGTCGAGCAGTACTTC.

The CDR3: CASSYKTGLNLDIRASIQYF. The CDR3 coding sequence is TGTGCCAGCAGTTACAAGACAGGGCTGAATTTGGACATCCGGGCAAGCATTCAGTACTTC. This chain connects TRBV6-2 or TRBV6-3 to TRBJ2-4; TRBD1 matches at 7 bases. Germline lookup yields CDR1 MNHEY and CDR2 SVGEGT. This CDR3 has 20 amino acids. V lost 2 bases, J lost 9 bases, and 25 bases stayed unmatched.

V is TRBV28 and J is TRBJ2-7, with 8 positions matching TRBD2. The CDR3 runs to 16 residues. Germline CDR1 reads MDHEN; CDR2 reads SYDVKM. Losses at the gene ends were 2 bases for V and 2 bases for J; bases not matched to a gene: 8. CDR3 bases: TGTGCCAGCAGTTTAACGGGGGGGCGAATTACCTACGAGCAGTACTTC. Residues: CASSLTGGRITYEQYF. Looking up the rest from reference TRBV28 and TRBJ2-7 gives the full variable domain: DVKVTQSSRYLVKRTGEKVFLECVQDMDHENMFWYRQDPGLGLRLIYFSYDVKMKEKGDIPEGYSVSREKKERFSLILESASTNQTSMYLCASSLTGGRITYEQYFGPGTRLTVT.

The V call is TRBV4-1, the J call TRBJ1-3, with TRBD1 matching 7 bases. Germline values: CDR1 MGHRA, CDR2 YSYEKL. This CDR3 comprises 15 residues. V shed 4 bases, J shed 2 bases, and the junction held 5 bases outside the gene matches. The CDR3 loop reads CASSLQQGTGNTIYF. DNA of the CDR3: TGCGCCAGCAGCCTCCAACAGGGGACTGGAAACACCATATATTTT.

The CDR3 spells CASSHRQGRNSGNTIYF. The CDR3 coding sequence is TGTGCCAGCAGCCACCGGCAGGGTCGGAACTCTGGAAACACCATATATTTT. This chain links TRBV7-6 with TRBJ1-3, with D maybe TRBD1 (5 bases). Germline V CDR1 and CDR2: SGHVS, FNYEAQ. Between the trimmed V and J ends, which lost 5 bases and 0 bases, there was a span of 17 bases. The CDR3 loop spans 17 amino acids.

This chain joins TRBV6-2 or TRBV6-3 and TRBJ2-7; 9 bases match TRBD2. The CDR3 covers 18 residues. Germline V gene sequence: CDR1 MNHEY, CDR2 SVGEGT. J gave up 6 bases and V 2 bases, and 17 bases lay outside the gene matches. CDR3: CASSYKKGGRAIISEQYF. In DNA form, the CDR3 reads TGTGCCAGCAGTTACAAGAAGGGCGGGAGGGCCATAATCTCCGAGCAGTACTTC.

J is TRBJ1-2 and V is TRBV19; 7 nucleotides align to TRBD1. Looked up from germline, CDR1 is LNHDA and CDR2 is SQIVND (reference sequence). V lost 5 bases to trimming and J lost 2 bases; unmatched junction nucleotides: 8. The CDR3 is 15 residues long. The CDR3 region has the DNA TGTGCCAGTAGTGGGCAGGCAGGGGGAAACTATGGCTACACCTTC. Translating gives CASSGQAGGNYGYTF.

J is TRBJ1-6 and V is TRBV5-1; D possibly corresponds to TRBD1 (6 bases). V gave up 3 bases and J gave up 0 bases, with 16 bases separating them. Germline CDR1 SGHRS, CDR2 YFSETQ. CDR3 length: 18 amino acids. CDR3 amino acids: CASSYTGLTSSYNSPLHF. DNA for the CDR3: TGCGCCAGCAGCTATACAGGGTTGACGAGCTCCTATAATTCACCCCTCCACTTT.

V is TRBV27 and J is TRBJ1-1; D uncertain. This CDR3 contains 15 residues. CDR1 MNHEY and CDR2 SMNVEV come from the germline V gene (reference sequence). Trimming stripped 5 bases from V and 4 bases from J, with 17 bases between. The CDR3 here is CASSLHTRESTEAFF. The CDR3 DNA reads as TGTGCCAGCAGTCTCCATACAAGGGAGTCCACTGAAGCTTTCTTT.

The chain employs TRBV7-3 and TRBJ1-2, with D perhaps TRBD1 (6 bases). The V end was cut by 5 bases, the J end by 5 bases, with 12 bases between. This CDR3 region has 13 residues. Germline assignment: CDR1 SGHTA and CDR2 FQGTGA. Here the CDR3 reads CASSPTGSYGYTF. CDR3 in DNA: TGTGCCAGCAGCCCCACAGGGTCGTATGGCTACACCTTC.

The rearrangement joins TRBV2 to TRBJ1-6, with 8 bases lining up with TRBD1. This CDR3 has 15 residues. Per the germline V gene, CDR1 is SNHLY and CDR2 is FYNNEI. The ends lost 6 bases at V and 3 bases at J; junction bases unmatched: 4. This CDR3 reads CASRVDRGYNSPLHF. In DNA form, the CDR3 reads TGTGCCAGCAGGGTTGACAGGGGCTATAATTCACCCCTCCACTTT. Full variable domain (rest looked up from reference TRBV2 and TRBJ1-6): EPEVTQTPSHQVTQMGQEVILRCVPISNHLYFYWYRQILGQKVEFLVSFYNNEISEKSEIFDDQFSVERPDGSNFTLKIRSTKLEDSAMYFCASRVDRGYNSPLHFGNGTRLTVT.

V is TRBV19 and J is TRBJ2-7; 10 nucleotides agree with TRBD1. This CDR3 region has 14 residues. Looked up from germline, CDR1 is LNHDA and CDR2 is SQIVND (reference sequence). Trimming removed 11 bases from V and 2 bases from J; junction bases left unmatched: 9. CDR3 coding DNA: TGTGCCTGTTCCGGGACAGGGGCTCCCTACGAGCAGTACTTC. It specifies CACSGTGAPYEQYF.

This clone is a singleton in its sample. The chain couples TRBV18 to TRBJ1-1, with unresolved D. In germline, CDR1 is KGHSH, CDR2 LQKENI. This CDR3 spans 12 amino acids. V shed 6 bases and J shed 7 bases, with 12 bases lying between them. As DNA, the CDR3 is TGTGCCAGCTCCCCTGGAGAAGTTGAAGCTTTCTTT. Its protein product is CASSPGEVEAFF.

The CDR3 coding sequence is TGTGCCATCAGCCTAACTAGAGCAGATGTATATGGCTACACCTTC. Its protein is CAISLTRADVYGYTF. The chain uses TRBV10-3 and TRBJ1-2; D gene ambiguous. V gave up 6 bases and J gave up 5 bases, with 19 bases separating them. The CDR3 spans 15 residues. Germline CDR1 is ENHRY and CDR2 is SYGVKD.

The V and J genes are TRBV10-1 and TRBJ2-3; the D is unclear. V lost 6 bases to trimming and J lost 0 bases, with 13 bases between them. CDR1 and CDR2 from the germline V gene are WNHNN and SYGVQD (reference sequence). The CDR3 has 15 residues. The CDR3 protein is CASSASPGSTDTQYF. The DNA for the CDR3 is TGCGCCAGCAGCGCGTCCCCCGGGAGCACAGATACGCAGTATTTT.

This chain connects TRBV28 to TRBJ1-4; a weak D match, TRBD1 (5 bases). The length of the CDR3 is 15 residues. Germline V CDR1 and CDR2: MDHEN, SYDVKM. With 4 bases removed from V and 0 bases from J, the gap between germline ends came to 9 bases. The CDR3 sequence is CASSSRRATNEKLFF. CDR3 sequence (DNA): TGTGCCAGCAGTTCGCGCAGGGCAACTAATGAAAAACTGTTTTTT.

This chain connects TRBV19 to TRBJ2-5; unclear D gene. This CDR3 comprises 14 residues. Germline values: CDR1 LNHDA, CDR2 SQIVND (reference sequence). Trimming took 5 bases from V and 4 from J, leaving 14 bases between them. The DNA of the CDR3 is TGTGCCAGTAGTTCCACTTATTCTGGAGAGACCCAGTACTTC. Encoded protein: CASSSTYSGETQYF.

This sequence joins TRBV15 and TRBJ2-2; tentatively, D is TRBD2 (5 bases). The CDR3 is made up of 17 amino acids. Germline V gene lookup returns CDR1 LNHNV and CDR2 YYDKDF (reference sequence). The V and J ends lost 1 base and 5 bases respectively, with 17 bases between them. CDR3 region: CATSRGGRDEKTGELFF. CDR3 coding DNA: TGTGCCACCAGCAGAGGAGGGAGAGATGAGAAAACCGGGGAGCTGTTTTTT.

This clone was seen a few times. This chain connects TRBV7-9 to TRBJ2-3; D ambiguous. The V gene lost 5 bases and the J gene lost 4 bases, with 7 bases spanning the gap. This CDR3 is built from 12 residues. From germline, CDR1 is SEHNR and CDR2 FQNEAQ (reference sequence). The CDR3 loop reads CASSPRSDTQYF. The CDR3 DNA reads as TGTGCCAGCAGCCCGCGGTCAGATACGCAGTATTTT.

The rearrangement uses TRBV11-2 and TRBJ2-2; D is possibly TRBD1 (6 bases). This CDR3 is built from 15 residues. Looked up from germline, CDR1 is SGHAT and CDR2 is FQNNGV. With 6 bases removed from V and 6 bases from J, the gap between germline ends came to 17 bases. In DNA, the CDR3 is TGTGCCAGCAGTAGGTCACAGGGTAGGGCCGGGGAGCTGTTTTTT. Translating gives CASSRSQGRAGELFF.

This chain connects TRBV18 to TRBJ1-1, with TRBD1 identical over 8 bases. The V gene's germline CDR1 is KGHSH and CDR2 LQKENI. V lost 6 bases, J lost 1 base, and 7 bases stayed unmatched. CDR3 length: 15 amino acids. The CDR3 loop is CASSQRTGTNTEAFF. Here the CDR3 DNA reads TGTGCCAGCTCCCAAAGGACAGGGACGAACACTGAAGCTTTCTTT.

CDR3 in amino acids: CASSPLRPSSGNTIYF. The CDR3 DNA follows: TGTGCCAGCTCACCACTCCGCCCTAGCTCTGGAAACACCATATATTTT. The chain uses TRBV18 and TRBJ1-3; D unresolved. V was clipped by 1 base and J by 0 bases, with 10 bases between them. Germline CDR1 reads KGHSH; CDR2 reads LQKENI. The CDR3 contains 16 residues. The whole variable domain, filled in from reference TRBV18 and TRBJ1-3, reads NAGVMQNPRHLVRRRGQEARLRCSPMKGHSHVYWYRQLPEEGLKFMVYLQKENIIDESGMPKERFSAEFPKEGPSILRIQQVVRGDSAAYFCASSPLRPSSGNTIYFGEGSWLTVV.

The CDR3 reads CASRIFSGSRGSTEAFF. Written as DNA, the CDR3 is TGTGCCAGCAGAATTTTTTCGGGGAGCAGGGGTTCCACTGAAGCTTTCTTT. V gene TRBV27 combines with J gene TRBJ1-1; D might be TRBD1 (6 bases). The ends were cut back, 6 bases at V and 4 bases at J, with 24 bases in the middle. Per germline, CDR1 MNHEY and CDR2 SMNVEV (reference sequence). This CDR3 has 17 amino acids.

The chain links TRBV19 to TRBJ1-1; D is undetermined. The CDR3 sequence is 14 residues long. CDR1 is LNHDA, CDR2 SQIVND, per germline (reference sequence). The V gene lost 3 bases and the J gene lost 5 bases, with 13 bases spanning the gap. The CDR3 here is CASSMGGRETEAFF. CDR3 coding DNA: TGTGCCAGTAGTATGGGAGGGAGAGAGACTGAAGCTTTCTTT.

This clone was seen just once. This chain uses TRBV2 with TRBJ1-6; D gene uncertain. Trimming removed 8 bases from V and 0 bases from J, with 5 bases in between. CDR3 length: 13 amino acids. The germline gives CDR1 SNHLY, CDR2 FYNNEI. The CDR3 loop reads CASAGSYNSPLHF. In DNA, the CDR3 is TGTGCCAGCGCAGGCTCCTATAATTCACCCCTCCACTTT. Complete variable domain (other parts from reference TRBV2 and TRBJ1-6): EPEVTQTPSHQVTQMGQEVILRCVPISNHLYFYWYRQILGQKVEFLVSFYNNEISEKSEIFDDQFSVERPDGSNFTLKIRSTKLEDSAMYFCASAGSYNSPLHFGNGTRLTVT.